This T cell receptor beta chain comes out of a study of blood T cells in healthy people across ages. As for the study in general: Template switching retrieved approximately one barcoded beta molecule for each two T cells. Findings and limits, study-wide: Both naive CD4+ cell counts and diversity were greater in long-lived donors than in aged donors.

The CDR3 consists of 14 residues. With 3 bases removed from V and 1 base from J, the gap between germline ends came to 9 bases. Germline-derived CDR1 and CDR2 are LGHDT and YNNKEL (reference sequence). A second PCR of roughly 7 to 11 cycles used a sample-barcoded 5' primer and a J-beta primer mix. Every cDNA molecule bore a tag from a template-switch adaptor containing 12 random nucleotides. TCRdb called the 5' RACE reads again in MiXCR, with one record for every CDR3 protein. This table holds over a million distinct CDR3 sequences, 55% to 75% found once. There are a few counts of this clonotype. Its antigen is currently unknown.

This chain links TRBV3-1 with TRBJ1-1; no definite D call. Material: blood. This receptor was identified in a man younger than 30 in good health. CDR3: CASSQLPTNTEAFF. The CDR3 DNA reads TGTGCCAGCAGCCAGCTACCTACGAACACTGAAGCTTTCTTT.